The next 14 T cell receptor beta chains were all read from a single sample in a study of T cell repertoires in cytomegalovirus infection. Each CDR3 protein gets one entry after TCRdb re-called the reads with MiXCR. The data hold about 130,000 distinct CDR3 sequences, with approximately 8.8% observed a single time. Material for sequencing was PBMCs. These TCRs come from a human donor in good health (CMV status not recorded). Some clones in this sample may be carry-over from other donors' samples.

This clonotype was seen at least ten times. The V and J genes are TRBV7-8 and TRBJ1-1; 9 nucleotides align to TRBD1. V lost 5 bases, J lost 1 base, and 11 bases stayed unmatched. The germline V gene encodes CDR1 SGHVS and CDR2 FQNEAQ. The CDR3 runs to 17 residues. The CDR3 sequence is CASSLWTGDLRNTEAFF. The CDR3 DNA is TGTGCCAGCAGCCTTTGGACAGGGGATTTGAGGAACACTGAAGCTTTCTTT. Combining the CDR3 with reference TRBV7-8 and TRBJ1-1 gives the whole variable domain GAGVSQSPRYKVAKRGQDVALRCDPISGHVSLFWYQQALGQGPEFLTYFQNEAQLDKSGLPSDRFFAERPEGSVSTLKIQRTQQEDSAVYLCASSLWTGDLRNTEAFFGQGTRLTVV.

This clonotype was seen many times. The V and J genes are TRBV4-2 and TRBJ1-1, with a tentative D call TRBD1 (6 bases). Trimming cost V 3 bases and J 1 base, with 6 bases left between them. CDR3 length equals 13 residues. CDR1 is LGHNA and CDR2 is YNFKEQ in the germline V gene. CDR3 region: CASSQDRNTEAFF. The CDR3 nucleotides read TGTGCCAGCAGCCAGGACAGGAACACTGAAGCTTTCTTT.

The chain is built from TRBV7-9 and TRBJ1-1; D unresolved. This CDR3 region has 14 residues. Germline V gives CDR1 SEHNR, CDR2 FQNEAQ (reference sequence). V lost 2 bases to trimming and J lost 6 bases, with 13 bases between them. The CDR3 nucleotides read TGTGCCAGCAGCTTAAATGGAGGGTCGGCTGAAGCTTTCTTT. Its translation is CASSLNGGSAEAFF.

The table lists this clonotype with many counts. The rearrangement uses TRBV2 and TRBJ2-6; possible D gene TRBD1, 5 bases. V was cut by 2 bases and J by 4 bases, with 9 bases left in between. CDR3 length: 15 residues. The V gene's germline CDR1 is SNHLY and CDR2 FYNNEI. Written as DNA, the CDR3 is TGTGCCAGCAGTGAAAGCAGGGTAGGGGCCAACGTCCTGACTTTC. Residues: CASSESRVGANVLTF. Based on the CDR3 plus reference TRBV2 and TRBJ2-6, the full variable domain is EPEVTQTPSHQVTQMGQEVILRCVPISNHLYFYWYRQILGQKVEFLVSFYNNEISEKSEIFDDQFSVERPDGSNFTLKIRSTKLEDSAMYFCASSESRVGANVLTFGAGSRLTVL.

This rearrangement joins TRBV23-1 to TRBJ2-5, with no clear D. TRBV23-1 is an ORF, with its function uncertain. The germline V and J ends were trimmed by 3 bases and 4 bases, with 12 bases remaining between them. This CDR3 region has 14 residues. In DNA form, the CDR3 reads TGCGCCAGCAGTCAGGTCCAGGCTATAGAGACCCAGTACTTC. It specifies CASSQVQAIETQYF.

A few counts support this clonotype. The chain recombines TRBV20-1 with TRBJ1-1, with D unclear. Deletions cut 3 bases from V and 1 base from J, with 12 bases between. This CDR3 spans 14 amino acids. In germline, CDR1 is DFQATT, CDR2 SNEGSKA (reference sequence). The CDR3 protein is CSASGPPQNTEAFF. CDR3 sequence (DNA): TGCAGTGCTAGTGGGCCCCCGCAGAACACTGAAGCTTTCTTT.

This clonotype was found many times. The gene calls are TRBV7-9 and TRBJ1-1; D gene ambiguous. Germline V gene data show CDR1 as SEHNR and CDR2 as FQNEAQ (reference sequence). Trimming took off 6 bases at V and 3 bases at J, with 23 bases between the two ends. The CDR3 loop spans 17 amino acids. The CDR3, as DNA: TGTGCCAGCAGACCCCCCCTCCGGGCCCGATTGGACACTGAAGCTTTCTTT. Translation gives CASRPPLRARLDTEAFF.

This clonotype has a handful of counts. The chain carries TRBV27 and TRBJ1-2; no definite D call. The ends were cut back, 5 bases at V and 5 bases at J, with 18 bases in the middle. This CDR3 spans 15 amino acids. The germline gives CDR1 MNHEY, CDR2 SMNVEV (reference sequence). CDR3 sequence: CASSPSRTPLYGYTF. The CDR3 DNA follows: TGTGCCAGCAGTCCCTCGCGAACCCCCCTTTATGGCTACACCTTC.

There are many counts of this clonotype. This chain uses TRBV7-2 with TRBJ1-5, with 9 positions matching TRBD1. Germline V gene lookup returns CDR1 SGHTA and CDR2 FQGNSA. V dropped 1 base and J dropped 7; count of bases not matched to a gene: 5. This CDR3 has 15 amino acids. CDR3 loop: CASSLEQGAIQPQHF. CDR3 nucleotides: TGTGCCAGCAGCTTAGAACAGGGGGCGATCCAGCCCCAGCATTTT.

The chain has TRBV18 and TRBJ1-2, with D possibly TRBD1 on 6 matching bases. Deletions cut 4 bases from V and 7 bases from J, with 16 bases between. CDR3 length equals 14 residues. Germline V gives CDR1 KGHSH, CDR2 LQKENI. Written as DNA, the CDR3 is TGTGCCAGCTCACTAAGTCGGGGGGCTGGTGGCTACACCTTC. Protein sequence: CASSLSRGAGGYTF.

There are many counts of this clonotype. The chain links TRBV7-6 to TRBJ1-6, with 8 bases identical to TRBD1. Germline V gene sequence: CDR1 SGHVS, CDR2 FNYEAQ. V lost 4 bases to trimming and J lost 7 bases; unmatched junction nucleotides: 3. The CDR3 has 14 amino acids. The CDR3 DNA follows: TGTGCCAGCAGCTCCAGGGGGCTGAATTCACCCCTCCACTTT. It encodes CASSSRGLNSPLHF.

This chain links TRBV28 with TRBJ1-6, with 9 bases fitting TRBD1. This CDR3 contains 15 residues. The V gene's germline CDR1 is MDHEN and CDR2 SYDVKM. Losses at the gene ends were 2 bases for V and 14 bases for J; bases not matched to a gene: 10. For the CDR3, the DNA is TGTGCCAGCAGTTTAGGGGGACAGGGACCGAAAACCCTCCACTTT. Amino acid sequence: CASSLGGQGPKTLHF.

This clonotype was seen a few times. The CDR3 DNA reads as TGTGCCAGCAGTCGGGGCGATGCAACTAATGAAAAACTGTTTTTT. Protein sequence: CASSRGDATNEKLFF. The gene calls are TRBV28 and TRBJ1-4; D perhaps matches TRBD1 (5 bases). This CDR3 region has 15 residues. V lost 5 bases, J lost 0 bases, and 10 bases lay in between. Germline values: CDR1 MDHEN, CDR2 SYDVKM.

This clonotype was recorded at least ten times. This CDR3 is CASSSPGAIAKNIQYF. The DNA of the CDR3 is TGTGCCAGCAGTTCACCGGGGGCGATAGCCAAAAACATTCAGTACTTC. The chain employs TRBV28 and TRBJ2-4; D is possibly TRBD1 or TRBD2 (6 bases each). The V gene lost 4 bases and the J gene lost 0 bases, with 13 bases spanning the gap. Germline assignment: CDR1 MDHEN and CDR2 SYDVKM. The CDR3 has 16 residues.